This TCR beta chain was documented in a study of response to subunit inactivated influenza vaccine. This clonotype occurred a few times. MiXCR, run by TCRdb on the RT-PCR reads, gives a single entry per CDR3 protein. The table has about 540,000 distinct CDR3 sequences, 20% to 25% seen once. Germline V gene data show CDR1 as LNHNV and CDR2 as YYDKDF (reference sequence). The CDR3 is 13 amino acids. Trimming left V 0 bases short and J 7 bases short, with 7 bases between. This same sample was also taken into another study, of T cells expressing NK-cell markers. Per that study: UMIs were included in TCR beta cDNA generated by 5'RACE template switching.

The sequencing here drew on CD4+ T cells sorted from PBMCs, taken roughly 12 days after vaccination. The source of this sequence is a man between 50 and 59 years old who received an inactivated influenza vaccine. The gene calls are TRBV15 and TRBJ1-5; D remains ambiguous. This chain's CDR3 is CATSRDPKQPQHF. CDR3 coding DNA: TGTGCCACCAGCAGAGATCCAAAGCAGCCCCAGCATTTT. The full variable domain, completed using reference TRBV15 and TRBJ1-5, is DAMVIQNPRYQVTQFGKPVTLSCSQTLNHNVMYWYQQKSSQAPKLLFHYYDKDFNNEADTPDNFQSRRPNTSFCFLDIRSPGLGDTAMYLCATSRDPKQPQHFGDGTRLSIL.